This T cell receptor (beta chain) was obtained from a study of identical twins. The germline V gene has CDR1 SGHRS and CDR2 YFSETQ. CDR3 size: 12 residues. Trimming stripped 6 bases from V and 4 bases from J, with 7 bases between. Turning to this clonotype: Its specificity is unknown.

TCRdb processed the 5' RACE reads anew with MiXCR; each CDR3 protein has one entry. The sample has roughly 350,000 distinct CDR3 sequences; roughly an eighth are singletons. General study points: With monozygotic twins, out-of-frame TCR alpha sharing exceeded what models estimated. The degree of excess twin sharing was weaker in beta out-of-frame sequences. Whereas memory repertoires showed no such difference, abundant cord blood beta clonotypes carried fewer insertions.

Separately, the same data were catalogued under a study of yellow fever vaccine responses in identical twins.

Sequencing was carried out using CD8+ T cells sorted from blood. The receptor was derived from a woman between 18 and 29 years old in good health. The rearrangement uses TRBV5-1 and TRBJ2-2; D is unclear. This CDR3 reads CASIHGTGELFF. The CDR3 DNA reads TGCGCCAGCATCCACGGCACCGGGGAGCTGTTTTTT.